A single sample is the source of the 30 T cell receptor beta chains below, sequenced in a study of a mutant IDH1 vaccine in newly diagnosed glioma. Their antigens remain unidentified. Time point in this sample: week 11, during vaccination. Every single dose of the vaccine, 300 ug of mutant IDH1 20-mer peptide, came with topical imiquimod. Sequencing used immunoSEQ multiplex PCR; TCRdb keeps in-frame clones, though not all of them. The repertoire holds 100,000 to 150,000 clones, 80% seen once, with about 5.5% in the top ten. The input for sequencing was PBMCs, taken from a glioma patient whose treatment included an IDH1 peptide vaccine. Receptors originate from a middle-aged man with glioma.

The chain employs TRBV7-2 and TRBJ1-1; 9 bases line up with TRBD1. The CDR3 totals 14 residues. Germline-derived CDR1 and CDR2 are SGHTA and FQGNSA. With V trimmed by 5 bases and J by 5 bases, 6 bases remained unmatched. CDR3 in DNA: TGTGCCAGCAGCGCACAGGGGGCGCAGACTGAAGCTTTCTTT. Protein: CASSAQGAQTEAFF.

The chain recombines TRBV27 with TRBJ2-7; 14 bases line up with TRBD2. V lost 0 bases to trimming and J lost 4 bases; unmatched junction nucleotides: 5. The CDR3 is 17 residues long. CDR1 MNHEY and CDR2 SMNVEV come from the germline V gene (reference sequence). The CDR3 loop is CASSLSGTSGRVYEQYF. Here the CDR3 DNA reads TGTGCCAGCAGTTTATCCGGGACTAGCGGGAGAGTTTACGAGCAGTACTTC.

The chain joins TRBV27 to TRBJ2-7, with TRBD1 matching over 8 bases. This CDR3 region has 15 residues. The junction had 12 bases not matched to a gene; V was cut back by 5 bases and J by 6 bases. CDR1 MNHEY and CDR2 SMNVEV come from the germline V gene (reference sequence). The CDR3 DNA sequence: TGTGCCAGCAGTCCTACGCCCGACAGGGGAGGCGAGCAGTACTTC. Protein: CASSPTPDRGGEQYF.

CDR3 in DNA: TGTGCCAGCAGCAACTACCTGACCGGGGAGCTGTTTTTT. Its translation is CASSNYLTGELFF. The chain couples TRBV5-8 to TRBJ2-2; D call uncertain. The germline V gene has CDR1 SGHTS and CDR2 YDEGEE. This CDR3 spans 13 amino acids. The V gene lost 4 bases and the J gene lost 5 bases, with 9 bases spanning the gap.

This chain uses TRBV11-2 with TRBJ2-1; D unclear. The CDR3 contains 13 residues. V gave up 3 bases and J gave up 6 bases, with 9 bases separating them. Germline-derived CDR1 and CDR2 are SGHAT and FQNNGV. The CDR3 here is CASSFWGSNEQFF. CDR3 nucleotides: TGTGCCAGCAGCTTTTGGGGTTCCAATGAGCAGTTCTTC. The variable domain in full, completed from reference TRBV11-2 and TRBJ2-1, reads EAGVAQSPRYKIIEKRQSVAFWCNPISGHATLYWYQQILGQGPKLLIQFQNNGVVDDSQLPKDRFSAERLKGVDSTLKIQPAKLEDSAVYLCASSFWGSNEQFFGPGTRLTVL.

The chain couples TRBV19 to TRBJ1-5, with no clear D. Germline CDR1 reads LNHDA; CDR2 reads SQIVND (reference sequence). This CDR3 comprises 14 residues. Trimming stripped 3 bases from V and 6 bases from J, with 12 bases between. CDR3 loop: CASSIHKAGQPQHF. The DNA of the CDR3 is TGTGCCAGTAGTATTCATAAGGCGGGTCAGCCCCAGCATTTT.

This clone was counted a few times. This sequence joins TRBV19 and TRBJ1-5; D possibly corresponds to TRBD1 (5 bases). The CDR3 is 18 residues long. V lost 3 bases to trimming and J lost 3 bases, with 21 bases between them. Germline V gene data show CDR1 as LNHDA and CDR2 as SQIVND (reference sequence). This CDR3 reads CASSIGGWYDDSNQPQHF. The CDR3 bases are TGTGCCAGTAGTATCGGGGGGTGGTACGACGATTCCAATCAGCCCCAGCATTTT.

This chain links TRBV15 with TRBJ2-7, with TRBD1 matching 7 bases. Germline CDR1 and CDR2: LNHNV and YYDKDF (reference sequence). CDR3 length: 15 amino acids. V shed 0 bases, J shed 3 bases, and the junction held 5 bases outside the gene matches. The CDR3 nucleotides read TGTGCCACCAGCAGAGATTATGGGACAGACTACGAGCAGTACTTC. Encoded protein: CATSRDYGTDYEQYF.

V is TRBV10-3 and J is TRBJ2-7, with a tentative D call TRBD1 (6 bases). The CDR3 contains 13 residues. Germline loops: CDR1 ENHRY, CDR2 SYGVKD. Trimming left V 7 bases short and J 7 bases short, with 17 bases between. The CDR3 DNA is TGTGCCATCACACCAATGGGGGCGCGTGAGCAGTACTTC. Protein sequence: CAITPMGAREQYF.

The CDR3 protein is CASSKGLANTEAFF. CDR3 DNA sequence: TGTGCCAGTAGTAAGGGACTTGCGAACACTGAAGCTTTCTTT. The chain has TRBV19 and TRBJ1-1, with D possibly TRBD1 on 5 matching bases. The CDR3 totals 14 residues. Germline V gives CDR1 LNHDA, CDR2 SQIVND (reference sequence). Trimming pared 4 bases from V and 1 base from J, leaving 10 bases between.

This clone showed up just a few times. Germline is not matched at one junction end, which may reflect a read error. The J gene is TRBJ2-1, the V gene TRBV7-7; TRBD2 aligns across 10 bases. Germline CDR1 SSHAT, CDR2 FNYEAQ (reference sequence). This CDR3 region has 15 residues. CDR3 amino acids: CASSLAAGGPNEQFF. The CDR3 nucleotides are TGTGCTAGCAGCCTAGCAGCGGGGGGGCCAAATGAGCAGTTCTTC.

The chain uses TRBV2 and TRBJ2-4; D gene uncertain. Deletions cut 8 bases from V and 10 bases from J, with 15 bases between. Germline-derived CDR1 and CDR2 are SNHLY and FYNNEI. The CDR3 has 12 residues. CDR3 sequence (DNA): TGTGCCAGCTCTTCAGAGCCCGCAATTCAGTACTTC. Protein: CASSSEPAIQYF.

This chain joins TRBV6-5 and TRBJ2-1; 9 bases agree with TRBD2. The germline V gene has CDR1 MNHEY and CDR2 SVGAGI. Trimming cost V 0 bases and J 12 bases; bases outside gene matches: 12. CDR3 size: 16 residues. The CDR3 reads CASSYSGLAGSSGQFF. CDR3 nucleotide sequence: TGTGCCAGCAGTTACTCGGGGCTAGCGGGGTCTTCAGGGCAGTTCTTC.

Remarks on this clone: The germline gene is not matched at one end of the junction; a read error may be the cause. The chain carries TRBV4-1 and TRBJ2-7; 10 bases are a match to TRBD2. The CDR3 is made up of 13 amino acids. From germline, CDR1 is MGHRA and CDR2 YSYEKL. The CDR3 loop reads CASSQVLAGDQIF. The CDR3 DNA sequence: TGCGCCAGCAGCCAAGTCCTAGCGGGAGATCAAATCTTC.

J is TRBJ1-6 and V is TRBV19, with D hard to call. CDR3 size: 15 residues. CDR1 is LNHDA, CDR2 SQIVND, per germline (reference sequence). Trimming left V 4 bases short and J 6 bases short, with 13 bases between. CDR3: CASSTRTYSNSPLHF. The CDR3 DNA sequence: TGTGCCAGTAGTACCAGGACCTACTCTAATTCACCCCTCCACTTT.

The chain joins TRBV11-2 to TRBJ2-7; 8 bases are shared with TRBD2. The junction had 13 bases not matched to a gene; V was cut back by 4 bases and J by 5 bases. This CDR3 is 16 amino acids long. Per the germline V gene, CDR1 is SGHAT and CDR2 is FQNNGV. The CDR3 region is CASSSTLQTSDHEQYF. The CDR3 coding sequence is TGTGCCAGCAGCTCCACCTTGCAGACTAGCGACCACGAGCAGTACTTC.

DNA for the CDR3: TGTGCCAGCAGCCTGGGGACAGAATACAATGAGCAGTTCTTC. It codes for CASSLGTEYNEQFF. The V and J genes are TRBV7-2 and TRBJ2-1; 7 bases map to TRBD1. The J segment lost 4 bases and the V segment lost 5 bases, leaving 5 bases of the junction unmatched. The CDR3 is made up of 14 amino acids. The V gene's germline CDR1 is SGHTA and CDR2 FQGNSA.

To note about this clone: Other DNA sequences in the sample encode the same CDR3. The V call is TRBV14, the J call TRBJ2-7, with D perhaps matching TRBD1 (5 bases). The CDR3 has 13 amino acids. CDR1 SGHDN and CDR2 FVKESK come from the germline V gene. V was shortened by 1 base and J by 4 bases, with 8 bases between the two germline ends. The CDR3 here is CASSQGTSYEQYF. The CDR3 DNA reads TGTGCCAGCAGCCAAGGGACATCTTACGAGCAGTACTTC. Full variable domain (rest looked up from reference TRBV14 and TRBJ2-7): EAGVTQFPSHSVIEKGQTVTLRCDPISGHDNLYWYRRVMGKEIKFLLHFVKESKQDESGMPNNRFLAERTGGTYSTLKVQPAELEDSGVYFCASSQGTSYEQYFGPGTRLTVT.

The J gene is TRBJ2-7, the V gene TRBV12-1. TRBV12-1 is flagged as a pseudogene. The CDR3 has 9 amino acids. The CDR3 sequence is CDPPPKQYF. The CDR3 region has the DNA TGTGACCCCCCCCCGAAACAGTACTTC.

This chain uses TRBV19 with TRBJ1-2; D unclear. The CDR3 length is 12 residues. Germline CDR1 is LNHDA and CDR2 is SQIVND (reference sequence). Trimming shortened V by 7 bases and J by 8 bases, and 14 bases separated the two germline ends. The CDR3 sequence: CASKERTGGYTF. The CDR3 DNA is TGTGCCAGTAAGGAACGGACGGGAGGCTACACCTTC. The full variable domain, its missing parts supplied by reference TRBV19 and TRBJ1-2, is DGGITQSPKYLFRKEGQNVTLSCEQNLNHDAMYWYRQDPGQGLRLIYYSQIVNDFQKGDIAEGYSVSREKKESFPLTVTSAQKNPTAFYLCASKERTGGYTFGSGTRLTVV.

The chain uses TRBV5-5 and TRBJ2-5; D gene uncertain. V was cut by 0 bases and J by 1 base, with 10 bases left in between. Per germline, CDR1 SGHKS and CDR2 YYEKEE (reference sequence). CDR3 size: 15 residues. CDR3 DNA sequence: TGTGCCAGCAGCTTGGTCGGGCAGCCCCAAGAGACCCAGTACTTC. Amino acids: CASSLVGQPQETQYF. Looking up the rest from reference TRBV5-5 and TRBJ2-5 gives the full variable domain: DAGVTQSPTHLIKTRGQQVTLRCSPISGHKSVSWYQQVLGQGPQFIFQYYEKEERGRGNFPDRFSARQFPNYSSELNVNALLLGDSALYLCASSLVGQPQETQYFGPGTRLLVL.

The rearrangement links TRBV2 to TRBJ2-1; D may be TRBD1 or TRBD2 (5 bases each). Germline V gene lookup returns CDR1 SNHLY and CDR2 FYNNEI. V lost 8 bases, J lost 9 bases, and 14 bases lay in between. This CDR3 is 12 amino acids long. The chain's CDR3 is CASRKYGTEQFF. The CDR3 DNA follows: TGTGCCAGCCGAAAATACGGGACTGAGCAGTTCTTC.

CDR3 sequence reads: CASSVFARGHNEQFF. The CDR3 bases are TGTGCCAGCAGTGTCTTTGCTCGGGGGCACAATGAGCAGTTCTTC. This chain links TRBV6-4 with TRBJ2-1, with D tentatively TRBD1 or TRBD2 (6 bases each). Germline V gene sequence: CDR1 MRHNA, CDR2 SNTAGT. The CDR3 spans 15 residues. V lost 4 bases to trimming and J lost 5 bases, with 15 bases between them.

The chain joins TRBV5-4 to TRBJ1-3, with 7 bases aligning to TRBD1. The CDR3 consists of 16 residues. Germline lookup yields CDR1 SGHNT and CDR2 YYREEE (reference sequence). The V gene end was trimmed by 4 bases and the J gene end by 0 bases; junction bases not matched to a gene: 7. The CDR3 region is CASSRDRTPSGNTIYF. The CDR3 region has the DNA TGTGCCAGCAGCAGGGACAGAACCCCCTCTGGAAACACCATATATTTT. Full variable domain (missing parts from reference TRBV5-4 and TRBJ1-3): ETGVTQSPTHLIKTRGQQVTLRCSSQSGHNTVSWYQQALGQGPQFIFQYYREEENGRGNFPPRFSGLQFPNYSSELNVNALELDDSALYLCASSRDRTPSGNTIYFGEGSWLTVV.

The CDR3 is CASSPLAGAGSYEQYF. CDR3 nucleotide sequence: TGTGCCAGCTCACCCCTAGCGGGAGCAGGTTCCTACGAGCAGTACTTC. The chain uses TRBV18 and TRBJ2-7, with 10 bases that match TRBD2. The CDR3 extends over 16 amino acids. Germline CDR1 reads KGHSH; CDR2 reads LQKENI. V was clipped by 3 bases and J by 1 base; unmatched bases: 6.

As regards this clone: Other DNA sequences of this sample code for an identical CDR3. The chain uses TRBV9 and TRBJ2-7; 11 bases agree with TRBD2. Germline CDR1 SGDLS, CDR2 YYNGEE. Trimming at V came to 0 bases and at J to 2 bases, leaving 1 base not matched to a gene. The CDR3 spans 15 residues. The CDR3 bases are TGTGCCAGCAGCGTAGGACTAGCGGGAACCTACGAGCAGTACTTC. Protein product: CASSVGLAGTYEQYF. The full variable domain, its missing parts supplied by reference TRBV9 and TRBJ2-7, is DSGVTQTPKHLITATGQRVTLRCSPRSGDLSVYWYQQSLDQGLQFLIQYYNGEERAKGNILERFSAQQFPDLHSELNLSSLELGDSALYFCASSVGLAGTYEQYFGPGTRLTVT.

This chain joins TRBV4-3 and TRBJ2-6, with D unresolved. The CDR3 is 20 residues long. Trimming took off 1 base at V and 0 bases at J, with 19 bases between the two ends. Germline values: CDR1 LGHNA, CDR2 YSLEER. The DNA for the CDR3 is TGCGCCAGCAGCCAAGGTATGACGTTAGCCCTGGGCTCTGGGGCCAACGTCCTGACTTTC. Its protein product is CASSQGMTLALGSGANVLTF.

This clone appeared once. The chain links TRBV7-9 to TRBJ1-3; D gene uncertain. This CDR3 is built from 17 residues. Germline CDR1 reads SEHNR; CDR2 reads FQNEAQ (reference sequence). V lost 2 bases to trimming and J lost 0 bases, with 14 bases between them. This CDR3 is CASSLSQQRLSGNTIYF. The CDR3 DNA reads TGTGCCAGCAGCTTAAGCCAGCAGCGCCTCTCTGGAAACACCATATATTTT. The complete variable domain, with remaining parts taken from reference TRBV7-9 and TRBJ1-3, reads DTGVSQNPRHKITKRGQNVTFRCDPISEHNRLYWYRQTLGQGPEFLTYFQNEAQLEKSRLLSDRFSAERPKGSFSTLEIQRTEQGDSAMYLCASSLSQQRLSGNTIYFGEGSWLTVV.

This chain links TRBV7-2 with TRBJ2-3, with 10 bases matching TRBD2. The V segment lost 5 bases and the J segment 2 bases; nucleotides outside the gene matches: 13. Germline CDR1 SGHTA, CDR2 FQGNSA. The CDR3 contains 18 residues. CDR3 sequence reads: CASSGLSGRAGITDTQYF. The CDR3 DNA reads TGTGCCAGCAGCGGTCTAAGCGGGAGGGCCGGAATCACAGATACGCAGTATTTT. The variable domain in full, with the rest retrieved from reference TRBV7-2 and TRBJ2-3, is GAGVSQSPSNKVTEKGKDVELRCDPISGHTALYWYRQSLGQGLEFLIYFQGNSAPDKSGLPSDRFSAERTGGSVSTLTIQRTQQEDSAVYLCASSGLSGRAGITDTQYFGPGTRLTVL.

The chain recombines TRBV6-5 with TRBJ2-7; 10 bases fit TRBD1. The CDR3 spans 15 residues. Trimming at V came to 1 base and at J to 3 bases, leaving 3 bases not matched to a gene. CDR1 MNHEY and CDR2 SVGAGI come from the germline V gene. DNA of the CDR3: TGTGCCAGCAGTTACTACAGGACAGGGGGCTACGAGCAGTACTTC. Translated, it gives CASSYYRTGGYEQYF.